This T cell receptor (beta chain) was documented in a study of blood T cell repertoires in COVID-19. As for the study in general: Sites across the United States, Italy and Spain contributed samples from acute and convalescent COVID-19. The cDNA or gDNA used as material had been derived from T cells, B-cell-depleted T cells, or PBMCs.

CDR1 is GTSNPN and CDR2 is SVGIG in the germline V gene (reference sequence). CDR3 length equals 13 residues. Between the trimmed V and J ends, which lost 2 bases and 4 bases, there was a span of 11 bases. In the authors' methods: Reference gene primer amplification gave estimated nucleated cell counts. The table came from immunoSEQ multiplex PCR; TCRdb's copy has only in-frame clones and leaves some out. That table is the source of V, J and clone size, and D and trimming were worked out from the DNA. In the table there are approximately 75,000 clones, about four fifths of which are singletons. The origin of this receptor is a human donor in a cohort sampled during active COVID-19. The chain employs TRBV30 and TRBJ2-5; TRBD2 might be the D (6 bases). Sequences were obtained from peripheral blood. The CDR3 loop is CAWSTWGGETQYF. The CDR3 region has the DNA TGTGCCTGGAGTACCTGGGGAGGAGAGACCCAGTACTTC.